This TCR beta chain was observed in a study of shared clonotypes between healthy human individuals. Study results and limitations: Estimated richness was generally greater in naive than memory subsets.

The CDR3 is 15 amino acids. The V and J ends lost 4 bases and 9 bases, in that order; junction bases with no gene match: 9. CDR1 SGHRS and CDR2 YFSETQ come from the germline V gene. Profiled with immunoSEQ multiplex PCR; TCRdb holds only in-frame clones, not every one. The table includes about 1.1 million clones, around three quarters detected once. Comment on this clone: Its antigen is not identified.

The TCR originated in a man aged 18 to 29 in good health. Some clones in this sample may be carry-over from other donors' samples. V is TRBV5-1 and J is TRBJ2-1; 11 nucleotides align to TRBD2. The sample was memory CD4+ T cells from PBMCs. Subset in this sample: CD45RA-negative fraction. DNA for the CDR3: TGCGCCAGCAGCCCGGGACTAGCGGACGGTGGTGAGCAGTTCTTC. Its protein product is CASSPGLADGGEQFF.